A single sample is the source of the 31 T cell receptor beta chains below, sequenced in a study of memory CD4+ T cells and cytomegalovirus serostatus. Assay used: immunoSEQ multiplex PCR; TCRdb lists only in-frame clones, some missing. Of 50,000 to 65,000 clones in the sample, about 68% were seen once. The sort gate was single viable CD3+CD4+CD8-CD45RO+ cells for memory CD4+ T cells. Input material: memory CD4+ T cells from blood. Receptor source: an adult in good health and CMV-seropositive.

The chain couples TRBV7-2 to TRBJ2-6, with D possibly matching TRBD2 (5 bases). The length of the CDR3 is 14 residues. The ends were cut back, 11 bases at V and 0 bases at J, with 11 bases in the middle. The germline CDR1 and CDR2 sequences are SGHTA and FQGNSA. CDR3: CAVEAVSGANVLTF. The CDR3, as DNA: TGTGCCGTAGAAGCGGTCTCTGGGGCCAACGTCCTGACTTTC.

The chain uses TRBV7-9 and TRBJ2-5; maybe TRBD2 (5 bases). Germline loops: CDR1 SEHNR, CDR2 FQNEAQ (reference sequence). This CDR3 contains 16 residues. With 7 bases removed from V and 5 bases from J, the gap between germline ends came to 23 bases. CDR3 protein: CASTVTAAQSGETQYF. The CDR3 nucleotides read TGTGCCAGCACGGTAACGGCCGCCCAATCGGGGGAGACCCAGTACTTC.

This clone was observed a handful of times. The chain carries TRBV27 and TRBJ2-6; no reliable D call. The CDR3 has 19 amino acids. V gave up 4 bases and J gave up 0 bases, with 19 bases separating them. Germline CDR1 is MNHEY and CDR2 is SMNVEV (reference sequence). Here the CDR3 DNA reads TGTGCCAGCAGTTCCCCGATCGCTAGATCCCCCTCTGGGGCCAACGTCCTGACTTTC. It translates to CASSSPIARSPSGANVLTF.

The CDR3 loop reads CASRWQQETQYF. CDR3 nucleotide sequence: TGTGCCAGCAGGTGGCAGCAAGAGACCCAGTACTTC. The chain couples TRBV2 to TRBJ2-5, with unresolved D. Trimming left V 6 bases short and J 2 bases short, with 7 bases between. Germline V gene sequence: CDR1 SNHLY, CDR2 FYNNEI. The CDR3 has 12 residues.

The chain employs TRBV27 and TRBJ1-2; 10 bases are shared with TRBD1. CDR1 and CDR2 from the germline V gene are MNHEY and SMNVEV (reference sequence). This CDR3 has 15 amino acids. V lost 7 bases, J lost 3 bases, and 8 bases stayed unmatched. The CDR3 reads CASTSLTGGDYGYTF. DNA of the CDR3: TGTGCCAGCACCAGTCTGACAGGGGGCGACTATGGCTACACCTTC.

The chain carries TRBV14 and TRBJ1-2; the D gene is possibly TRBD1 (6 bases). CDR3 length: 14 amino acids. Germline CDR1 and CDR2: SGHDN and FVKESK. V gave up 1 base and J gave up 8 bases, with 14 bases separating them. CDR3 DNA: TGTGCCAGCAGCCAAGCCACAGGGTCTTTGGGCTACACCTTC. Translated, it gives CASSQATGSLGYTF.

This chain links TRBV5-1 with TRBJ1-5, with D unclear. The CDR3 totals 13 residues. Germline-derived CDR1 and CDR2 are SGHRS and YFSETQ. V gave up 0 bases and J gave up 5 bases, with 6 bases separating them. CDR3 in DNA: TGCGCCAGCAGCTTGGAGGCGGATCAGCCCCAGCATTTT. Translating gives CASSLEADQPQHF. Based on the CDR3 plus reference TRBV5-1 and TRBJ1-5, the full variable domain is KAGVTQTPRYLIKTRGQQVTLSCSPISGHRSVSWYQQTPGQGLQFLFEYFSETQRNKGNFPGRFSGRQFSNSRSEMNVSTLELGDSALYLCASSLEADQPQHFGDGTRLSIL.

This clone was found once. V usage is TRBV27 and J usage is TRBJ2-4; D gene unclear. Germline V CDR1 and CDR2: MNHEY, SMNVEV (reference sequence). CDR3 length: 13 amino acids. The V gene lost 4 bases and the J gene lost 8 bases, with 12 bases spanning the gap. Written as DNA, the CDR3 is TGTGCCAGCAGTTCCTTGGGTGGGGACATTCAGTACTTC. It yields the protein CASSSLGGDIQYF.

The V gene is TRBV29-1, the J gene TRBJ2-3, with TRBD2 identical over 8 bases. CDR3 length equals 14 residues. V trimming: 3 bases; J trimming: 3 bases; junction bases outside the gene matches: 5. Germline V gene lookup returns CDR1 SQVTM and CDR2 ANQGSEA. CDR3 residues: CSVDRGLETDTQYF. The CDR3 DNA is TGCAGCGTTGACAGGGGACTAGAGACAGATACGCAGTATTTT.

As to this clone: Within the sample, other DNA sequences also encode this same CDR3. This chain uses TRBV4-2 with TRBJ2-5; D is ambiguous. Trimming removed 1 base at V and 4 bases at J, with 4 bases between. The CDR3 extends over 12 amino acids. From germline, CDR1 is LGHNA and CDR2 YNFKEQ. The CDR3: CASSQVRETQYF. CDR3 nucleotide sequence: TGTGCCAGCAGCCAAGTACGAGAGACCCAGTACTTC.

Here the CDR3 reads CASSPRARTYEQYV. For the CDR3, the DNA is TGTGCCAGCAGTCCCAGGGCGAGAACCTACGAGCAGTACGTC. This chain links TRBV6-1 with TRBJ2-7; a weak D match, TRBD1 (5 bases). Trimming stripped 5 bases from V and 2 bases from J, with 13 bases between. This CDR3 region has 14 residues. CDR1 and CDR2 from the germline V gene are MNHNS and SASEGT.

This clone was counted a single time. V is TRBV18 and J is TRBJ1-5; weak D call: TRBD1 (6 bases). The CDR3 runs 15 residues. Germline V CDR1 and CDR2: KGHSH, LQKENI. Deletions cut 3 bases from V and 3 bases from J, with 12 bases between. The CDR3 loop is CASSPQRTANQPQHF. CDR3 DNA: TGTGCCAGCTCACCCCAACGGACAGCCAATCAGCCCCAGCATTTT.

The rearrangement uses TRBV18 and TRBJ2-2; 7 bases line up with TRBD2. The V gene end was trimmed by 3 bases and the J gene end by 5 bases; junction bases not matched to a gene: 6. CDR1 is KGHSH, CDR2 LQKENI, per germline. The CDR3 length is 15 residues. The CDR3 bases are TGTGCCAGCTCACCGTTCGCGGGAGCGACCGGGGAGCTGTTTTTT. This gives the protein CASSPFAGATGELFF.

This clone was counted a few times. The chain has TRBV11-2 and TRBJ2-3; D not certain. The germline V gene has CDR1 SGHAT and CDR2 FQNNGV. The CDR3 is made up of 13 amino acids. V was clipped by 0 bases and J by 8 bases, with 9 bases between them. CDR3 bases: TGTGCCAGCAGCTTAGATTGGGGTAGTACGCAGTATTTT. The encoded protein is CASSLDWGSTQYF.

The rearrangement links TRBV7-2 to TRBJ2-6; the D gene is possibly TRBD2 (6 bases). Looked up from germline, CDR1 is SGHTA and CDR2 is FQGNSA. CDR3 length: 18 residues. V gave up 3 bases and J gave up 0 bases, with 15 bases separating them. This chain's CDR3 is CASSFRSGENSGANVLTF. CDR3 nucleotides: TGTGCCAGCAGCTTTAGGTCGGGGGAAAACTCTGGGGCCAACGTCCTGACTTTC.

J is TRBJ1-5 and V is TRBV6-1; 12 bases line up with TRBD1. The germline gives CDR1 MNHNS, CDR2 SASEGT. V shed 1 base, J shed 5 bases, and the junction held 6 bases outside the gene matches. There are 17 residues in the CDR3. In nucleotides, the CDR3 is TGTGCCAGCAGTGAAGGGGTGGGACAGGGGGCTTATCAGCCCCAGCATTTT. It codes for CASSEGVGQGAYQPQHF.

The chain is built from TRBV19 and TRBJ2-3; the D is unclear. CDR1 and CDR2 (germline): LNHDA, SQIVND (reference sequence). The V end was cut by 2 bases, the J end by 5 bases, with 5 bases between. The CDR3 length is 12 residues. The CDR3 spells CASSIWGDTQYF. The CDR3 DNA reads as TGTGCCAGTAGTATATGGGGAGATACGCAGTATTTT.

The chain couples TRBV25-1 to TRBJ2-7; D call uncertain. CDR1 is MGHDK, CDR2 SYGVNS, per germline. The germline V and J ends were trimmed by 4 bases and 5 bases, with 3 bases remaining between them. CDR3 length equals 10 residues. CDR3 sequence (DNA): TGTGCCAGCAGTGGGGACGAGCAGTACTTC. Translating it yields CASSGDEQYF.

The rearrangement uses TRBV5-4 and TRBJ2-7; 8 bases line up with TRBD1. With V trimmed by 5 bases and J by 6 bases, 7 bases remained unmatched. CDR1 is SGHNT and CDR2 is YYREEE in the germline V gene (reference sequence). The CDR3 is made up of 13 amino acids. In DNA, the CDR3 is TGTGCCAGCAGGAATCAGGGGGCAGGCGAGCAGTACGTC. The encoded protein is CASRNQGAGEQYV.

This rearrangement joins TRBV29-1 to TRBJ1-1; the D gene is possibly TRBD1 (5 bases). The germline V gene has CDR1 SQVTM and CDR2 ANQGSEA. The CDR3 runs 12 residues. The V gene lost 2 bases and the J gene lost 7 bases, with 11 bases spanning the gap. CDR3 in DNA: TGCAGCGTTGAATCGGGACCTTTTGAAGCTTTCTTT. This gives the protein CSVESGPFEAFF.

The rearrangement links TRBV12-2 to TRBJ2-1. TRBV12-2 is given as a pseudogene. The CDR3 is made up of 15 amino acids. The CDR3 bases are TGTGCAAGTCGCTTAGCACTCCCTCCAGTTCCTGAGCAGTTCTTC. It encodes CASRLALPPVPEQFF.

The chain employs TRBV5-4 and TRBJ2-1; 10 positions agree with TRBD1. CDR1 is SGHNT and CDR2 is YYREEE in the germline V gene (reference sequence). Trimming removed 4 bases from V and 5 bases from J; junction bases left unmatched: 9. The CDR3 spans 16 residues. CDR3 DNA sequence: TGTGCCAGCAGCCAAGGGGACAGGGGCTACGACAATGAGCAGTTCTTC. Amino acids: CASSQGDRGYDNEQFF. The whole variable domain, filled in from reference TRBV5-4 and TRBJ2-1, reads ETGVTQSPTHLIKTRGQQVTLRCSSQSGHNTVSWYQQALGQGPQFIFQYYREEENGRGNFPPRFSGLQFPNYSSELNVNALELDDSALYLCASSQGDRGYDNEQFFGPGTRLTVL.

CDR3 in DNA: TGTGCCAGCAGAATGGGAGAAAGAGTTGCCCAGTACTTC. Translation gives CASRMGERVAQYF. V gene TRBV7-9 combines with J gene TRBJ2-5, with D possibly being TRBD2 (5 bases). Germline V CDR1 and CDR2: SEHNR, FQNEAQ (reference sequence). V shed 6 bases and J shed 9 bases, with 17 bases lying between them. This CDR3 is built from 13 residues.

This chain connects TRBV4-3 to TRBJ2-1; no reliable D call. V was clipped by 0 bases and J by 9 bases, with 15 bases between them. The CDR3 totals 15 residues. Germline CDR1 and CDR2: LGHNA and YSLEER. The CDR3 spells CASSQDFWVQSEQFF. The CDR3 bases are TGCGCCAGCAGCCAAGATTTTTGGGTGCAAAGTGAGCAGTTCTTC.

The CDR3, as DNA: TGTGCCAGCAGCTTACGAGCGGGGGGTGGAAACACCATATATTTT. Protein sequence: CASSLRAGGGNTIYF. The rearrangement joins TRBV7-2 to TRBJ1-3; perhaps TRBD1 as D (5 bases). Trimming took 2 bases from V and 3 from J, leaving 11 bases between them. The germline V gene encodes CDR1 SGHTA and CDR2 FQGNSA. This CDR3 is 15 amino acids long.

V is TRBV27 and J is TRBJ2-7; 8 positions match TRBD1. The CDR3 spans 15 residues. Germline CDR1 and CDR2: MNHEY and SMNVEV (reference sequence). With V trimmed by 3 bases and J by 4 bases, 8 bases remained unmatched. The chain's CDR3 is CASSFWTGYPYEQYF. The CDR3 bases are TGTGCCAGCAGTTTCTGGACAGGGTACCCTTACGAGCAGTACTTC.

V usage is TRBV7-2 and J usage is TRBJ2-1, with unresolved D. CDR1 is SGHTA, CDR2 FQGNSA, per germline. The CDR3 loop spans 13 amino acids. V was clipped by 1 base and J by 10 bases, with 11 bases between them. CDR3 in amino acids: CASSLVSAREQFF. The CDR3 nucleotides read TGTGCCAGCAGCTTAGTGTCCGCAAGGGAGCAGTTCTTC.

This clone was picked up a small number of times. The rearrangement links TRBV30 to TRBJ2-5; tentative D call: TRBD2 (6 bases). Germline V CDR1 and CDR2: GTSNPN, SVGIG (reference sequence). The CDR3 runs 10 residues. Trimming cost V 5 bases and J 5 bases, with 6 bases left between them. This CDR3 is CAWGRETQYF. The CDR3 region has the DNA TGTGCCTGGGGGAGGGAGACCCAGTACTTC. Full variable domain (missing parts from reference TRBV30 and TRBJ2-5): SQTIHQWPATLVQPVGSPLSLECTVEGTSNPNLYWYRQAAGRGLQLLFYSVGIGQISSEVPQNLSASRPQDRQFILSSKKLLLSDSGFYLCAWGRETQYFGPGTRLLVL.

The CDR3 DNA sequence: TGTGCCAGCAGCCCTATGTTCGTCGGACAGGGAGGAGGAAACACCATATATTTT. This codes for CASSPMFVGQGGGNTIYF. The chain has TRBV7-8 and TRBJ1-3; 8 bases are shared with TRBD1. The V segment lost 5 bases and the J segment 4 bases; nucleotides outside the gene matches: 16. Germline V lookup: CDR1 SGHVS, CDR2 FQNEAQ. CDR3 length: 18 amino acids.

The table lists this clone with a few counts. The gene calls are TRBV25-1 and TRBJ1-1; D gene uncertain. Germline V lookup: CDR1 MGHDK, CDR2 SYGVNS. The CDR3 has 11 residues. This CDR3 is CASGENTEAFF. The CDR3 region has the DNA TGTGCTTCGGGAGAAAACACTGAAGCTTTCTTT.

CDR3 in amino acids: CASSPHEIQYF. CDR3 bases: TGCGCCAGCAGCCCCCACGAGATTCAGTACTTC. The chain carries TRBV4-3 and TRBJ2-4, with D unclear. Trimming stripped 4 bases from V and 10 bases from J, with 8 bases between. Germline values: CDR1 LGHNA, CDR2 YSLEER. The CDR3 loop spans 11 amino acids.